This is a list of T cell receptor beta chains from one sample in a study of T-cell reconstitution after alpha-beta-depleted transplantation in children. TCRdb itself ran the PCR reads through MiXCR, one entry per CDR3 protein. The sample records more than 85,000 distinct CDR3 sequences, approximately 10% being singletons. The sample here was PBMCs from the stem cell graft donor, taken from the stem cell graft. These receptors originate from a human donor who donated a stem cell graft to a child with acute lymphoblastic leukemia. Each CDR3 is given with its conserved first and last residue. A D gene is named only where the DNA matches it firmly. Only part of the rows carry a size: once, few, many, or a class if the clone is expanded.

CDR3 protein: CAWSVRQLNNEQFF
CDR3 DNA: TGTGCCTGGAGTGTAAGGCAGCTCAACAATGAGCAGTTCTTC
clone size: few
D gene: NA
V gene: TRBV30
J gene: TRBJ2-1

CDR3 protein: CASRDRPRPDTEAFF
CDR3 DNA: TGTGCCAGCAGGGACAGGCCTAGGCCGGACACTGAAGCTTTCTTT
clone size: few
D gene: TRBD1
V gene: TRBV6-1
J gene: TRBJ1-1

CDR3 protein: CASSFSGRADTQYF
CDR3 DNA: TGTGCCAGCAGTTTTAGCGGGAGGGCAGATACGCAGTATTTT
clone size: NA
D gene: TRBD2
V gene: TRBV28
J gene: TRBJ2-3

CDR3 protein: CASSVPGTGVDSPLHF
CDR3 DNA: TGTGCCAGCAGCGTACCCGGGACAGGGGTGGATTCACCCCTCCACTTT
clone size: many
D gene: TRBD1
V gene: TRBV9
J gene: TRBJ1-6

CDR3 protein: CASSLDPSPGRDTETQYF
CDR3 DNA: TGTGCCAGCAGCTTAGATCCCTCTCCGGGGAGGGACACAGAGACCCAGTACTTC
clone size: few
D gene: NA
V gene: TRBV11-2
J gene: TRBJ2-5

CDR3 protein: CASSLGQPSYEQYF
CDR3 DNA: TGTGCCAGCAGCTTAGGGCAGCCCTCCTACGAGCAGTACTTC
clone size: many
D gene: NA
V gene: TRBV7-9
J gene: TRBJ2-7

CDR3 protein: CASSVARGGLYNEQFF
CDR3 DNA: TGTGCCAGCAGCGTAGCCAGGGGGGGCCTCTACAATGAGCAGTTCTTC
clone size: many
D gene: NA
V gene: TRBV9
J gene: TRBJ2-1

CDR3 protein: CASSQAGGPHNEQFF
CDR3 DNA: TGTGCCAGCAGCCAAGCGGGAGGGCCGCACAATGAGCAGTTCTTC
clone size: few
D gene: TRBD2
V gene: TRBV4-2
J gene: TRBJ2-1

CDR3 protein: CSVGSGLAGGGNEQFF
CDR3 DNA: TGCAGCGTCGGTTCGGGACTAGCGGGGGGGGGCAATGAGCAGTTCTTC
clone size: many
D gene: TRBD2
V gene: TRBV29-1
J gene: TRBJ2-1

CDR3 protein: CASSRNLANEQFF
CDR3 DNA: TGTGCCAGCAGTCGTAATCTGGCGAATGAGCAGTTCTTC
clone size: NA
D gene: NA
V gene: TRBV7-8
J gene: TRBJ2-1

CDR3 protein: CASSATGTSLPYEQYF
CDR3 DNA: TGTGCCAGCAGTGCAACCGGGACTAGCCTCCCCTACGAGCAGTACTTC
clone size: many
D gene: TRBD2
V gene: TRBV6-2/TRBV6-3
J gene: TRBJ2-7

CDR3 protein: CSAIRQGRQFF
CDR3 DNA: TGCAGTGCTATCAGACAGGGTCGGCAGTTCTTC
clone size: many
D gene: TRBD1
V gene: TRBV20-1
J gene: TRBJ2-1

CDR3 protein: CASSGGGYEQYF
CDR3 DNA: TGTGCCAGCAGTGGGGGGGGTTACGAGCAGTACTTC
clone size: many
D gene: TRBD2
V gene: TRBV27
J gene: TRBJ2-7

CDR3 protein: CASSLGLGQVVHEQYF
CDR3 DNA: TGTGCCAGCAGCTTGGGACTGGGACAGGTGGTCCACGAGCAGTACTTC
clone size: many
D gene: TRBD1
V gene: TRBV5-6
J gene: TRBJ2-7

CDR3 protein: CASSLTGARSTDTQYF
CDR3 DNA: TGTGCCAGCAGCTTAACTGGGGCGAGATCCACAGATACGCAGTATTTT
clone size: many
D gene: NA
V gene: TRBV7-3
J gene: TRBJ2-3

CDR3 protein: CASSLGGPSNEQFF
CDR3 DNA: TGCGCCAGCAGCTTGGGGGGACCGTCGAATGAGCAGTTCTTC
clone size: many
D gene: NA
V gene: TRBV5-1
J gene: TRBJ2-1

CDR3 protein: CASSHPGLAGSGSTDTQYF
CDR3 DNA: TGTGCCAGCAGTCACCCGGGACTAGCGGGCTCGGGGTCCACAGATACGCAGTATTTT
clone size: many
D gene: TRBD2
V gene: TRBV27
J gene: TRBJ2-3

CDR3 protein: CASRERDRAFSGYTF
CDR3 DNA: TGTGCCAGCAGAGAAAGGGACAGGGCTTTCTCTGGCTACACCTTC
clone size: many
D gene: TRBD1
V gene: TRBV28
J gene: TRBJ1-2

CDR3 protein: CASSLVKGETQYF
CDR3 DNA: TGTGCCAGCAGCTTAGTCAAGGGGGAGACCCAGTACTTC
clone size: many
D gene: NA
V gene: TRBV7-2
J gene: TRBJ2-5

CDR3 protein: CASSQEATGDHEQYF
CDR3 DNA: TGCGCCAGCAGCCAAGAAGCCACAGGGGACCACGAGCAGTACTTC
clone size: once
D gene: TRBD1
V gene: TRBV4-3
J gene: TRBJ2-7

CDR3 protein: CAISDRDRGLGTDTQYF
CDR3 DNA: TGTGCCATCAGTGATCGGGACAGGGGGCTTGGCACAGATACGCAGTATTTT
clone size: many
D gene: TRBD1
V gene: TRBV10-3
J gene: TRBJ2-3

CDR3 protein: CASSLARTSGSSDEQYF
CDR3 DNA: TGTGCCAGCAGTTTAGCGCGGACTAGCGGGAGTAGTGACGAGCAGTACTTC
clone size: many
D gene: TRBD2
V gene: TRBV12-3/TRBV12-4
J gene: TRBJ2-7

CDR3 protein: CASSYRGVTYEQYF
CDR3 DNA: TGTGCCAGCAGTTACAGGGGGGTGACCTACGAGCAGTACTTC
clone size: many
D gene: NA
V gene: TRBV6-5
J gene: TRBJ2-7

CDR3 protein: CASSLGDTYNEQFF
CDR3 DNA: TGTGCCAGCAGTTTGGGCGATACCTACAATGAGCAGTTCTTC
clone size: many
D gene: NA
V gene: TRBV12-3/TRBV12-4
J gene: TRBJ2-1

CDR3 protein: CSATGGFADTQYF
CDR3 DNA: TGCAGTGCGACAGGGGGCTTCGCAGATACGCAGTATTTT
clone size: many
D gene: TRBD1
V gene: TRBV20-1
J gene: TRBJ2-3

CDR3 protein: CASSWYRDRGNNEQFF
CDR3 DNA: TGTGCCAGCAGCTGGTACCGGGACAGGGGAAACAATGAGCAGTTCTTC
clone size: many
D gene: TRBD1
V gene: TRBV5-5
J gene: TRBJ2-1

CDR3 protein: CASSLWTAGLAQETQYF
CDR3 DNA: TGTGCCAGCAGTTTATGGACAGCGGGCCTGGCACAAGAGACCCAGTACTTC
clone size: many
D gene: NA
V gene: TRBV28
J gene: TRBJ2-5

CDR3 protein: CASSSSRAVGETQYF
CDR3 DNA: TGTGCCAGCAGTTCCTCGAGAGCGGTGGGAGAGACCCAGTACTTC
clone size: many
D gene: NA
V gene: TRBV27
J gene: TRBJ2-5

CDR3 protein: CSARVGGGPEYNEQFF
CDR3 DNA: TGCAGTGCTAGAGTGGGGGGAGGGCCTGAATACAATGAGCAGTTCTTC
clone size: many
D gene: TRBD2
V gene: TRBV20-1
J gene: TRBJ2-1

CDR3 protein: CASSKRERGLQETQYF
CDR3 DNA: TGTGCCAGCAGTAAACGGGAGAGGGGGCTTCAAGAGACCCAGTACTTC
clone size: many
D gene: NA
V gene: TRBV6-2/TRBV6-3
J gene: TRBJ2-5

CDR3 protein: CASSLDSGGLNTEAFF
CDR3 DNA: TGTGCCAGCAGCTTAGATTCCGGCGGCCTTAACACTGAAGCTTTCTTT
clone size: many
D gene: NA
V gene: TRBV7-2
J gene: TRBJ1-1